The 17 T cell receptor beta chains below were found in one sample sequenced in a study of CD8+ T cells in alopecia areata. Noted treatment: oral pan-JAK inhibitor, 5-10 mg twice daily. Following RNA extraction, reverse transcription yielded cDNA that acted as the sequencing template. Sequencing was performed with immunoSEQ multiplex PCR; in TCRdb, only in-frame clones are kept and a portion is missing. The sample shows hundreds of thousands of clones, around 64% of them seen only once. Source: CD4+ T cells sorted from blood, taken around week 53, from a patient treated with tofacitinib. These TCRs come from a human donor with alopecia areata.

The chain couples TRBV30 to TRBJ2-3, with 12 nucleotides matching TRBD2. The J segment lost 6 bases and the V segment lost 2 bases, leaving 9 bases of the junction unmatched. The length of the CDR3 is 16 residues. Germline loops: CDR1 GTSNPN, CDR2 SVGIG (reference sequence). The CDR3 nucleotides read TGTGCCTGGAGTTGGTTTCTAGCGGGGGGGCCGGATACGCAGTATTTT. This encodes CAWSWFLAGGPDTQYF.

The chain joins TRBV4-1 to TRBJ1-1; D remains ambiguous. Germline V gene lookup returns CDR1 MGHRA and CDR2 YSYEKL. CDR3 size: 13 residues. V was pared by 1 base and J by 1 base, with 4 bases between. CDR3 sequence (DNA): TGCGCCAGCAGCCAAGGCGGGAACACTGAAGCTTTCTTT. Its translation is CASSQGGNTEAFF.

The chain recombines TRBV2 with TRBJ2-3, with no clear D. Germline CDR1 and CDR2: SNHLY and FYNNEI. Trimming took off 5 bases at V and 0 bases at J, with 3 bases between the two ends. CDR3 length: 12 residues. For the CDR3, the DNA is TGTGCCAGCAGTACCAGCACAGATACGCAGTATTTT. Translation gives CASSTSTDTQYF.

This clone was observed a handful of times. The chain uses TRBV5-4 and TRBJ1-4, with D maybe TRBD1 (6 bases). Per germline, CDR1 SGHNT and CDR2 YYREEE (reference sequence). The CDR3 length is 17 residues. V was trimmed by 4 bases and J by 7 bases, leaving 23 bases between them. The CDR3 bases are TGTGCCAGCAGCCAAGAAAACAGGGTTTTCGTCTGTGAAAAACTGTTTTTT. The encoded protein is CASSQENRVFVCEKLFF.

The chain couples TRBV14 to TRBJ2-5, with no clear D. The germline V and J ends were trimmed by 1 base and 5 bases, with 8 bases remaining between them. Germline loops: CDR1 SGHDN, CDR2 FVKESK. The length of the CDR3 is 13 residues. The CDR3 region has the DNA TGTGCCAGCAGCCAAGCCTGGGCGGAGACCCAGTACTTC. Its translation is CASSQAWAETQYF.

This chain links TRBV7-2 with TRBJ2-5; D is tentatively TRBD1 or TRBD2 (5 bases each). The length of the CDR3 is 16 residues. CDR1 is SGHTA and CDR2 is FQGNSA in the germline V gene. The V end was cut by 3 bases, the J end by 1 base, with 15 bases between. The DNA for the CDR3 is TGTGCCAGCAGCTTTGTCTTTTGGGGGAGCCAAGAGACCCAGTACTTC. Translation: CASSFVFWGSQETQYF. Complete variable domain (other parts from reference TRBV7-2 and TRBJ2-5): GAGVSQSPSNKVTEKGKDVELRCDPISGHTALYWYRQSLGQGLEFLIYFQGNSAPDKSGLPSDRFSAERTGGSVSTLTIQRTQQEDSAVYLCASSFVFWGSQETQYFGPGTRLLVL.

The rearrangement uses TRBV30 and TRBJ1-3; TRBD1 is a possible D gene (5 bases). Germline V lookup: CDR1 GTSNPN, CDR2 SVGIG (reference sequence). There are 13 residues in the CDR3. V was pared by 8 bases and J by 0 bases, with 11 bases between. Here the CDR3 DNA reads TGTGCCGGTCGCGGGGCCTCTGGAAACACCATATATTTT. It specifies CAGRGASGNTIYF. The full variable domain, rest sourced from reference TRBV30 and TRBJ1-3, is SQTIHQWPATLVQPVGSPLSLECTVEGTSNPNLYWYRQAAGRGLQLLFYSVGIGQISSEVPQNLSASRPQDRQFILSSKKLLLSDSGFYLCAGRGASGNTIYFGEGSWLTVV.

This clone showed up just a few times. The V gene is TRBV29-1, the J gene TRBJ2-3, with 7 bases matching TRBD1. Germline CDR1 is SQVTM and CDR2 is ANQGSEA. The CDR3 covers 15 residues. V lost 7 bases and J lost 7; bases outside the gene matches: 17. For the CDR3, the DNA is TGCAGCGCTAACAGGGGACAGAACCTTCTCCATACGCAGTATTTT. Protein product: CSANRGQNLLHTQYF.

The chain employs TRBV2 and TRBJ1-5; 7 bases align to TRBD1. V shed 8 bases and J 7 bases; nucleotides not matched to a gene: 8. This CDR3 has 13 residues. Germline CDR1 SNHLY, CDR2 FYNNEI. CDR3 residues: CASDRERGQPQHF. The CDR3 DNA reads as TGTGCCAGCGACAGGGAGCGGGGACAGCCCCAGCATTTT.

There are a few counts of this clone. The rearrangement links TRBV11-2 to TRBJ2-4; D ambiguous. CDR1 and CDR2 (germline): SGHAT, FQNNGV. V was trimmed by 3 bases and J by 6 bases, leaving 12 bases between them. The CDR3 runs 14 residues. The CDR3 nucleotides are TGTGCCAGCAGCTTTTTGAAGTGGGGAAACATTCAGTACTTC. Its protein is CASSFLKWGNIQYF. The whole variable domain, filled in from reference TRBV11-2 and TRBJ2-4, reads EAGVAQSPRYKIIEKRQSVAFWCNPISGHATLYWYQQILGQGPKLLIQFQNNGVVDDSQLPKDRFSAERLKGVDSTLKIQPAKLEDSAVYLCASSFLKWGNIQYFGAGTRLSVL.

CDR3 in amino acids: CASNNRGRRMDTQYF. CDR3 in DNA: TGTGCCAGCAACAACAGGGGCAGGCGCATGGATACGCAGTATTTT. The J gene is TRBJ2-3, the V gene TRBV2; 7 nucleotides agree with TRBD1. Germline V gene sequence: CDR1 SNHLY, CDR2 FYNNEI. Trimming removed 7 bases from V and 6 bases from J; junction bases left unmatched: 13. The CDR3 runs 15 residues.

The genes are TRBV6-5 and TRBJ1-1, with D unclear. Germline V CDR1 and CDR2: MNHEY, SVGAGI. CDR3 length: 14 residues. V lost 5 bases, J lost 1 base, and 11 bases lay in between. The CDR3 DNA follows: TGTGCCAGCAGTGAATCTACAGCGAACACTGAAGCTTTCTTT. Its translation is CASSESTANTEAFF.

The V call is TRBV10-3, the J call TRBJ2-5; 10 positions agree with TRBD2. V was clipped by 0 bases and J by 5 bases; unmatched bases: 3. CDR1 is ENHRY and CDR2 is SYGVKD in the germline V gene. The CDR3 has 15 amino acids. The chain's CDR3 is CAISESASGGETQYF. DNA of the CDR3: TGTGCCATCAGTGAGTCGGCTAGCGGGGGTGAGACCCAGTACTTC.

The chain links TRBV19 to TRBJ1-1, with D hard to call. This CDR3 is 14 amino acids long. CDR1 is LNHDA, CDR2 SQIVND, per germline (reference sequence). V was clipped by 8 bases and J by 1 base, with 14 bases between them. The CDR3, as DNA: TGTGCCAGTTCCCTCCCTGGAGGGAACACTGAAGCTTTCTTT. Protein: CASSLPGGNTEAFF.

This sequence joins TRBV2 and TRBJ1-1, with 8 bases matching TRBD1. The germline V gene encodes CDR1 SNHLY and CDR2 FYNNEI. V lost 5 bases, J lost 1 base, and 6 bases stayed unmatched. This CDR3 comprises 15 residues. This chain's CDR3 is CASSPGGAGNTEAFF. DNA of the CDR3: TGTGCCAGCAGTCCAGGGGGCGCGGGGAACACTGAAGCTTTCTTT. The variable domain in full, completed from reference TRBV2 and TRBJ1-1, reads EPEVTQTPSHQVTQMGQEVILRCVPISNHLYFYWYRQILGQKVEFLVSFYNNEISEKSEIFDDQFSVERPDGSNFTLKIRSTKLEDSAMYFCASSPGGAGNTEAFFGQGTRLTVV.

This clone was seen a few times. The gene calls are TRBV18 and TRBJ2-7; 12 bases fit TRBD1. The CDR3 runs 15 residues. V lost 4 bases and J lost 4; bases outside the gene matches: 5. The germline V gene has CDR1 KGHSH and CDR2 LQKENI. CDR3 amino acids: CASSQPGQGAYEQYF. The CDR3 DNA reads as TGTGCCAGCTCACAACCGGGACAGGGGGCGTACGAGCAGTACTTC.

The chain combines TRBV4-3 with TRBJ1-5; no firm D call. Trimming cost V 0 bases and J 0 bases, with 15 bases left between them. Per the germline V gene, CDR1 is LGHNA and CDR2 is YSLEER. The CDR3 consists of 18 residues. The CDR3 is CASSQERSPHYSNQPQHF. The DNA of the CDR3 is TGCGCCAGCAGCCAAGAAAGGAGCCCTCACTATAGCAATCAGCCCCAGCATTTT.